This entry lists 3 T cell receptor beta chains sequenced from one sample in a study of spatial heterogeneity in lung cancer. Described time point: blood at routine non-recurrence follow-up after resection. The input material, whole RNA from tumor, nontumor lung or frozen PBMC, was sequenced unsorted. TCRdb ran MiXCR on the 5' RACE reads and lists one entry per CDR3 protein. Here the sample spans 95,000 to 130,000 distinct CDR3 sequences, 12% being singletons. Sequencing was performed on PBMCs, taken at follow-up. The source of these receptors is a male donor with early-stage non-small cell lung cancer.

Ten or more counts support this clonotype. The rearrangement joins TRBV25-1 to TRBJ1-6, with D possibly matching TRBD1 (5 bases). In germline, CDR1 is MGHDK, CDR2 SYGVNS. Trimming removed 4 bases at V and 7 bases at J, with 11 bases between. This CDR3 spans 14 amino acids. The CDR3 loop reads CASSVGGSNSPLHF. CDR3 DNA: TGTGCCAGCAGTGTTGGGGGGAGCAATTCACCCCTCCACTTT.

The chain carries TRBV5-1 and TRBJ2-5; 9 bases match TRBD1. Germline trimming cut 2 bases from V and 0 bases from J; bases unmatched to any gene: 2. Per the germline V gene, CDR1 is SGHRS and CDR2 is YFSETQ. The CDR3 sequence is 15 residues long. CDR3 region: CASSLGQGYQETQYF. CDR3 DNA sequence: TGCGCCAGCAGCTTAGGACAGGGGTACCAAGAGACCCAGTACTTC.

This clonotype showed up just a few times. The rearrangement joins TRBV9 to TRBJ2-5; D ambiguous. Per the germline V gene, CDR1 is SGDLS and CDR2 is YYNGEE. V shed 4 bases and J shed 5 bases, with 9 bases lying between them. CDR3 size: 12 residues. The CDR3 DNA is TGTGCCAGCAGCTCACCGGAGGAGACCCAGTACTTC. Amino acids: CASSSPEETQYF.